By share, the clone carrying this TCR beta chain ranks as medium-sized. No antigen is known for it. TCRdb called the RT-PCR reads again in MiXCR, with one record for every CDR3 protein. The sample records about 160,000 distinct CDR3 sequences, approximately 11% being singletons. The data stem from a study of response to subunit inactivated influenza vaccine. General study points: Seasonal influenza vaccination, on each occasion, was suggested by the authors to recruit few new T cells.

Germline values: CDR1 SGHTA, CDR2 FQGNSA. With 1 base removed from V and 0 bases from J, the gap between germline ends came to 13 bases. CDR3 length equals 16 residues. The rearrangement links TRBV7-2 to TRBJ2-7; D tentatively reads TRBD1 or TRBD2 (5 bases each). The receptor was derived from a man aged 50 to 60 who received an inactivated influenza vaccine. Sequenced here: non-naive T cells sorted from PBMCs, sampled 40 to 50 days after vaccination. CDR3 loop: CASSLVSGGGSYEQYF. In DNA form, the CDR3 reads TGTGCCAGCAGCTTAGTTTCCGGTGGGGGCTCCTACGAGCAGTACTTC.